The next 13 T cell receptor beta chains were all read from a single sample in a study of blood T cell repertoires in COVID-19. Produced via immunoSEQ multiplex PCR; TCRdb's table is partial and in-frame only. Of about 150,000 clones listed, roughly 80% were seen once; the top ten hold approximately 32%. The sample consisted of peripheral blood. The receptor set was obtained from a woman aged 60 to 75 with acute or convalescent COVID-19.

This chain connects TRBV10-3 to TRBJ2-7; D is perhaps TRBD1 (6 bases). Germline-derived CDR1 and CDR2 are ENHRY and SYGVKD. The length of the CDR3 is 11 residues. V was shortened by 3 bases and J by 7 bases, with 7 bases between the two germline ends. The CDR3 bases are TGTGCCATCAGTGAAACAGGGGAGCAGTACTTC. Encoded protein: CAISETGEQYF.

The sample holds one count of this clone. The same CDR3 also results from other DNA sequences found in this sample. The chain links TRBV5-1 to TRBJ1-2, with 9 bases lining up with TRBD1. Looked up from germline, CDR1 is SGHRS and CDR2 is YFSETQ. The CDR3 sequence is 15 residues long. The J segment lost 2 bases and the V segment lost 1 base, leaving 3 bases of the junction unmatched. DNA of the CDR3: TGCGCCAGCAGCTTGCTGACAGGGGGAAACTATGGCTACACCTTC. It is translated as CASSLLTGGNYGYTF.

CDR3 bases: TGTGCCAGCAGCTCTAGCGGAATCCACAATGAGCAGTTCTTC. Encoded protein: CASSSSGIHNEQFF. The chain carries TRBV7-6 and TRBJ2-1, with TRBD2 identical over 7 bases. The V gene's germline CDR1 is SGHVS and CDR2 FNYEAQ. V gave up 4 bases and J gave up 5 bases; unmatched junction bases: 5. The CDR3 sequence is 14 residues long.

Notes on this clone: Other DNA sequences from this sample encode an identical CDR3 as well. The rearrangement joins TRBV5-1 to TRBJ2-1; 8 bases are shared with TRBD2. The CDR3 contains 15 residues. Germline V gives CDR1 SGHRS, CDR2 YFSETQ. The V and J ends lost 2 bases and 1 base, in that order; junction bases with no gene match: 2. In DNA, the CDR3 is TGCGCCAGCAGCTTAGCGGGGGCTTCCTACAATGAGCAGTTCTTC. Protein product: CASSLAGASYNEQFF.

The genes are TRBV7-6 and TRBJ1-5; D may be TRBD1 (6 bases). Looked up from germline, CDR1 is SGHVS and CDR2 is FNYEAQ. The CDR3 has 14 residues. V lost 5 bases to trimming and J lost 2 bases, with 10 bases between them. The CDR3 loop is CASSLRQGNQPQHF. Written as DNA, the CDR3 is TGTGCCAGCAGCCTACGACAGGGCAATCAGCCCCAGCATTTT.

This clone came up once. The chain has TRBV6-5 and TRBJ1-1, with D hard to call. The V and J ends lost 7 bases and 5 bases respectively, with 14 bases between them. Germline values: CDR1 MNHEY, CDR2 SVGAGI. The CDR3 contains 13 residues. CDR3 sequence reads: CASTDGSGTEAFF. As DNA, the CDR3 is TGTGCCAGCACCGACGGGTCCGGTACTGAAGCTTTCTTT.

The chain recombines TRBV5-1 with TRBJ1-1; possibly TRBD1 for D (6 bases). Germline lookup yields CDR1 SGHRS and CDR2 YFSETQ. CDR3 length: 15 amino acids. Trimming removed 4 bases at V and 0 bases at J, with 13 bases between. Here the CDR3 DNA reads TGCGCCAGCAGCCCGAGGACAGCTATGAACACTGAAGCTTTCTTT. Translated, it gives CASSPRTAMNTEAFF.

The CDR3 region is CASSYPSGANTGELFF. DNA of the CDR3: TGTGCCAGCAGTTACCCGTCGGGAGCGAACACCGGGGAGCTGTTTTTT. The rearrangement links TRBV6-5 to TRBJ2-2; D may be TRBD2 (6 bases). The CDR3 extends over 16 amino acids. In germline, CDR1 is MNHEY, CDR2 SVGAGI. Trimming removed 2 bases at V and 0 bases at J, with 10 bases between.

J is TRBJ2-5 and V is TRBV2; 13 bases map to TRBD2. Losses at the gene ends were 3 bases for V and 5 bases for J; bases not matched to a gene: 6. The CDR3 sequence is 16 residues long. Germline CDR1 is SNHLY and CDR2 is FYNNEI. The CDR3 DNA sequence: TGTGCCAGCAGTGAGACTAGCGGGGGGCCGTGGGAGACCCAGTACTTC. Translated: CASSETSGGPWETQYF.

The chain joins TRBV28 to TRBJ2-3; 12 bases line up with TRBD2. The germline V gene encodes CDR1 MDHEN and CDR2 SYDVKM. The CDR3 consists of 15 residues. Unmatched junction bases numbered 2, after V lost 6 bases and J lost 1 base. The chain's CDR3 is CASSPSGGGTDTQYF. DNA for the CDR3: TGTGCCAGCAGCCCTAGCGGGGGGGGCACAGATACGCAGTATTTT.

The chain links TRBV5-4 to TRBJ1-3; TRBD1 is a possible D gene (5 bases). Germline V lookup: CDR1 SGHNT, CDR2 YYREEE (reference sequence). This CDR3 has 14 residues. Trimming pared 4 bases from V and 0 bases from J, leaving 8 bases between. CDR3 region: CASSPTDSGNTIYF. CDR3 DNA: TGTGCCAGCAGCCCGACAGACTCTGGAAACACCATATATTTT.

The CDR3 DNA sequence: TGTGCCACCAGCAGAGATGAGGGCGGGATCCAAACAGATACGCAGTATTTT. Translation: CATSRDEGGIQTDTQYF. The chain joins TRBV15 to TRBJ2-3; tentative D call: TRBD2 (6 bases). Germline CDR1 is LNHNV and CDR2 is YYDKDF (reference sequence). V was clipped by 0 bases and J by 3 bases, with 16 bases between them. The CDR3 covers 17 residues.

This rearrangement joins TRBV3-1 (or the pseudogene TRBV3-2) to TRBJ1-1; D perhaps matches TRBD1 (5 bases). V lost 6 bases and J 0 bases, leaving 11 bases between the germline ends. Germline V CDR1 and CDR2: LGHDT, YNNKEL (reference sequence). The CDR3 has 14 amino acids. The CDR3 sequence is CASSQTVVNTEAFF. Written as DNA, the CDR3 is TGTGCCAGCAGTCAGACAGTTGTGAACACTGAAGCTTTCTTT.